The 30 T cell receptor beta chains reported below all come from one sample, sequenced in a study of blood T cells in healthy people across ages. Combining a sample-barcoded 5' primer with a J-beta primer mix, a second PCR ran for about 7 to 12 cycles. In TCRdb, the 5' RACE reads were re-called with MiXCR into one record per CDR3 protein. The data show more than 1,400,000 distinct CDR3 sequences, roughly 40% seen once. The sample taken for sequencing was blood. Receptors originate from a woman between 18 and 29 years old in good health.

A single count supports this clonotype. The V gene is TRBV30, the J gene TRBJ2-7; 7 nucleotides align to TRBD1. This CDR3 spans 15 amino acids. Germline CDR1 and CDR2: GTSNPN and SVGIG (reference sequence). V was pared by 0 bases and J by 4 bases, with 9 bases of the junction left unmatched. This CDR3 is CAWSVQGTEIYEQYF. The CDR3 coding sequence is TGTGCCTGGAGTGTACAGGGGACAGAGATTTACGAGCAGTACTTC.

CDR3 in DNA: TGCGCCAGTCGGCCCCCGTCCGGACTAGGCTCCTACAATGAGCAGTTCTTC. The encoded protein is CASRPPSGLGSYNEQFF. This chain connects TRBV10-2 to TRBJ2-1, with 7 bases aligning to TRBD2. CDR3 length: 17 amino acids. Germline CDR1 and CDR2: WSHSY and SAAADI. Losses at the gene ends were 9 bases for V and 0 bases for J; bases not matched to a gene: 14.

This clonotype was counted a few times. The chain couples TRBV4-2 to TRBJ1-2; tentative D call: TRBD1 (6 bases). CDR1 LGHNA and CDR2 YNFKEQ come from the germline V gene. Trimming pared 1 base from V and 4 bases from J, leaving 16 bases between. This CDR3 has 16 residues. CDR3 protein: CASSQGGAEHGYGYTF. CDR3 in DNA: TGTGCCAGCAGCCAAGGGGGGGCAGAGCATGGCTATGGCTACACCTTC.

This clonotype was observed a handful of times. This chain joins TRBV20-1 and TRBJ2-3; no clear D. This CDR3 spans 13 amino acids. V gave up 3 bases and J gave up 2 bases, with 9 bases separating them. Germline V lookup: CDR1 DFQATT, CDR2 SNEGSKA (reference sequence). The CDR3: CSARGSPTDTQYF. For the CDR3, the DNA is TGCAGTGCTAGGGGCTCCCCCACAGATACGCAGTATTTT.

V usage is TRBV6-5 and J usage is TRBJ2-3, with 8 bases identical to TRBD2. Trimming removed 7 bases from V and 2 bases from J; junction bases left unmatched: 8. The CDR3 spans 15 residues. CDR1 and CDR2 (germline): MNHEY, SVGAGI. The CDR3 is CASTRAGAFTDTQYF. CDR3 in DNA: TGTGCCAGCACCAGAGCGGGAGCCTTCACAGATACGCAGTATTTT.

The CDR3 sequence is CATSDFAVNYGYTF. CDR3 bases: TGTGCCACCAGTGATTTCGCGGTTAACTATGGCTACACCTTC. V gene TRBV24-1 combines with J gene TRBJ1-2; no clear D. The V end lost 1 base, the J end lost 1 base, and 6 bases lay between the germline ends. CDR1 is KGHDR and CDR2 is SFDVKD in the germline V gene. This CDR3 region has 14 residues.

The chain carries TRBV3-1 and TRBJ1-2, with D unclear. Germline-derived CDR1 and CDR2 are LGHDT and YNNKEL (reference sequence). The CDR3 is made up of 14 amino acids. Trimming pared 2 bases from V and 5 bases from J, leaving 12 bases between. The CDR3 sequence: CASSQLWELYGYTF. The DNA for the CDR3 is TGTGCCAGCAGCCAACTCTGGGAACTTTATGGCTACACCTTC.

This sequence joins TRBV12-3 or TRBV12-4 and TRBJ2-2, with D unclear. Trimming shortened V by 6 bases and J by 0 bases, and 17 bases separated the two germline ends. This CDR3 has 17 amino acids. CDR3 sequence reads: CASSPDWTGSNTGELFF. DNA for the CDR3: TGTGCCAGCAGCCCTGATTGGACGGGTTCGAACACCGGGGAGCTGTTTTTT.

The rearrangement links TRBV3-1 to TRBJ2-1; 7 positions match TRBD2. This CDR3 contains 14 residues. J was trimmed by 9 bases and V by 6 bases; bases with no gene match: 11. The germline V gene has CDR1 LGHDT and CDR2 YNNKEL (reference sequence). The CDR3, as DNA: TGTGCCAGCAGAGGAGGCGGGAGTGTCGGTGAGCAGTTCTTC. Its translation is CASRGGGSVGEQFF.

This chain connects TRBV29-1 to TRBJ1-2; no firm D call. CDR1 and CDR2 from the germline V gene are SQVTM and ANQGSEA. The V gene lost 3 bases and the J gene lost 3 bases, with 8 bases spanning the gap. The CDR3 has 12 residues. The DNA for the CDR3 is TGCAGCGTTGAGAACGTCGACTATGGCTACACCTTC. Translated: CSVENVDYGYTF.

This clonotype was seen a handful of times. The chain joins TRBV12-5 to TRBJ2-6; TRBD1 might be the D (6 bases). Germline V gene lookup returns CDR1 LGHNT and CDR2 FRNRAP. The CDR3 runs 18 residues. The V end was cut by 6 bases, the J end by 0 bases, with 18 bases between. The CDR3 here is CASGPAGTPFSGANVLTF. In nucleotides, the CDR3 is TGTGCTAGTGGCCCAGCCGGGACACCCTTCTCTGGGGCCAACGTCCTGACTTTC.

This chain connects TRBV5-1 to TRBJ2-7, with TRBD1 identical over 7 bases. The CDR3 consists of 15 residues. The V segment lost 4 bases and the J segment 7 bases; nucleotides outside the gene matches: 14. The germline gives CDR1 SGHRS, CDR2 YFSETQ. The CDR3 loop reads CASSPGQDSYNEQYF. CDR3 in DNA: TGCGCCAGCAGCCCCGGACAGGATTCCTACAATGAGCAGTACTTC. Full variable domain (remainder filled in from reference TRBV5-1 and TRBJ2-7): KAGVTQTPRYLIKTRGQQVTLSCSPISGHRSVSWYQQTPGQGLQFLFEYFSETQRNKGNFPGRFSGRQFSNSRSEMNVSTLELGDSALYLCASSPGQDSYNEQYFGPGTRLTVT.

The rearrangement uses TRBV13 and TRBJ2-4; D remains ambiguous. Judging by the DNA end, TRBJ2-7 fits better; the J call may be wrong. Germline lookup yields CDR1 PRHDT and CDR2 FYEKMQ (reference sequence). The CDR3 sequence is 15 residues long. CDR3 in DNA: TGTGCCAGCAGCCCTCGGCCCACATACGACTACGAGCAGTACTTC. Residues: CASSPRPTYDYEQYF.

In its sample, this clonotype was seen a few times. The chain links TRBV20-1 to TRBJ2-1; TRBD2 might be the D (7 bases). The V end lost 0 bases, the J end lost 11 bases, and 17 bases lay between the germline ends. CDR3 length equals 14 residues. CDR1 and CDR2 (germline): DFQATT, SNEGSKA (reference sequence). The CDR3: CSARDVTSRGQQFF. The CDR3 region has the DNA TGCAGTGCTAGAGATGTGACTAGCCGGGGGCAGCAGTTCTTC.

This chain joins TRBV6-1 and TRBJ2-5, with D perhaps matching TRBD2 (6 bases). V was cut by 2 bases and J by 11 bases, with 15 bases left in between. The CDR3 sequence is 13 residues long. Germline-derived CDR1 and CDR2 are MNHNS and SASEGT. The CDR3, as DNA: TGTGCCAGCAGTGAATTCTGGGGGGAAGAGCAGTACTTC. This sequence encodes CASSEFWGEEQYF.

This clonotype has a handful of counts. The gene calls are TRBV5-1 and TRBJ2-1; TRBD2 agrees at 7 bases. CDR1 is SGHRS and CDR2 is YFSETQ in the germline V gene. V lost 0 bases, J lost 0 bases, and 6 bases stayed unmatched. The CDR3 is made up of 17 amino acids. The CDR3 bases are TGCGCCAGCAGCTTGGCCCCTAGCGGCACCTCCTACAATGAGCAGTTCTTC. Translation gives CASSLAPSGTSYNEQFF.

This clonotype was counted at least ten times. The V call is TRBV27, the J call TRBJ1-1, with a tentative D call TRBD1 (5 bases). The CDR3 spans 15 residues. Trimming stripped 0 bases from V and 4 bases from J, with 12 bases between. Germline assignment: CDR1 MNHEY and CDR2 SMNVEV (reference sequence). The CDR3 is CASSLSAGRGTEAFF. The CDR3, as DNA: TGTGCCAGCAGTTTATCGGCAGGGAGGGGCACTGAAGCTTTCTTT.

This chain connects TRBV29-1 to TRBJ2-5; D is ambiguous. Germline V gene sequence: CDR1 SQVTM, CDR2 ANQGSEA. V was trimmed by 2 bases and J by 11 bases, leaving 15 bases between them. The CDR3 sequence is 12 residues long. The CDR3 protein is CSVELDSFGQYF. The CDR3 DNA follows: TGCAGCGTTGAATTGGATAGCTTCGGGCAGTACTTC.

This clonotype occurred many times. The chain uses TRBV12-3 or TRBV12-4 and TRBJ1-5; 7 bases align to TRBD1. V shed 6 bases and J 1 base; nucleotides not matched to a gene: 6. The CDR3 is made up of 15 amino acids. The CDR3 protein is CASSPGTASNQPQHF. The CDR3 coding sequence is TGTGCCAGCAGCCCCGGGACAGCCAGCAATCAGCCCCAGCATTTT.

This clonotype showed up just once. The V and J genes are TRBV2 and TRBJ2-7; TRBD1 aligns across 7 bases. The CDR3 runs 15 residues. Trimming took 1 base from V and 10 from J; bases not matched to a gene: 13. In germline, CDR1 is SNHLY, CDR2 FYNNEI. CDR3 protein: CASSEVSGGRATQYF. DNA for the CDR3: TGTGCCAGCAGTGAAGTCTCAGGGGGACGTGCTACCCAGTACTTC.

This clonotype was counted between two and nine times. The chain uses TRBV28 and TRBJ2-5; D is ambiguous. V was pared by 2 bases and J by 5 bases, with 12 bases between. The CDR3 is 14 residues long. CDR1 and CDR2 (germline): MDHEN, SYDVKM. For the CDR3, the DNA is TGTGCCAGCAGTTTACTAGGGTCCGGCGAGACCCAGTACTTC. Its translation is CASSLLGSGETQYF. The variable domain in full, with the rest retrieved from reference TRBV28 and TRBJ2-5, is DVKVTQSSRYLVKRTGEKVFLECVQDMDHENMFWYRQDPGLGLRLIYFSYDVKMKEKGDIPEGYSVSREKKERFSLILESASTNQTSMYLCASSLLGSGETQYFGPGTRLLVL.

The chain recombines TRBV20-1 with TRBJ1-1; D is uncertain. This CDR3 contains 11 residues. Germline CDR1 DFQATT, CDR2 SNEGSKA (reference sequence). The V gene lost 0 bases and the J gene lost 11 bases, with 10 bases spanning the gap. CDR3 bases: TGCAGTGCTAGAGATAGTAAGCTCGCTTTCTTT. Protein sequence: CSARDSKLAFF.

Concerning this clonotype itself: With a much larger clone just one base away, this may be a read error. The rearrangement uses TRBV6-1 and TRBJ2-7; TRBD1 agrees at 9 bases. Germline-derived CDR1 and CDR2 are MNHNS and SASEGT. V trimming: 7 bases; J trimming: 3 bases; junction bases outside the gene matches: 10. The CDR3 sequence is 15 residues long. CDR3 residues: CASNSSGTGIYEQYF. In DNA, the CDR3 is TGTGCCAGCAATTCTTCCGGGACAGGGATCTACGAGCAGTACTTC.

The genes are TRBV11-3 and TRBJ2-3; D gene unclear. The germline CDR1 and CDR2 sequences are SGHNT and YENEEA. The CDR3 extends over 13 amino acids. Trimming cost V 3 bases and J 6 bases, with 10 bases left between them. The CDR3 DNA reads as TGTGCCAGCAGCTTGAGACTGATGGATACGCAGTATTTT. Translated, it gives CASSLRLMDTQYF.

This clonotype was counted between two and nine times. V and J are TRBV20-1 and TRBJ2-1; 9 bases map to TRBD2. The V gene's germline CDR1 is DFQATT and CDR2 SNEGSKA (reference sequence). Trimming at V came to 3 bases and at J to 9 bases, leaving 15 bases not matched to a gene. This CDR3 region has 16 residues. CDR3 loop: CSARGGLAGGRSEQFF. CDR3 sequence (DNA): TGCAGTGCTAGGGGGGGACTAGCTGGAGGTAGGAGTGAGCAGTTCTTC.

The J gene is TRBJ2-3, the V gene TRBV20-1; 9 bases agree with TRBD2. V dropped 3 bases and J dropped 6; count of bases not matched to a gene: 13. From germline, CDR1 is DFQATT and CDR2 SNEGSKA (reference sequence). The length of the CDR3 is 16 residues. The CDR3 reads CSASASGLAGSDTQYF. The CDR3 DNA reads as TGCAGTGCTAGCGCCAGCGGGCTAGCGGGAAGTGATACGCAGTATTTT.

The chain is built from TRBV6-5 and TRBJ2-2; D is perhaps TRBD2 (5 bases). Trimming shortened V by 6 bases and J by 7 bases, and 15 bases separated the two germline ends. This CDR3 contains 14 residues. The germline V gene encodes CDR1 MNHEY and CDR2 SVGAGI. The chain's CDR3 is CASRADGRDGELFF. The CDR3, as DNA: TGTGCCAGCAGGGCGGACGGTCGGGACGGGGAGCTGTTTTTT.

This clonotype has a single count. The chain links TRBV28 to TRBJ2-1, with 8 bases fitting TRBD2. CDR1 and CDR2 from the germline V gene are MDHEN and SYDVKM. There are 16 residues in the CDR3. The V segment lost 4 bases and the J segment 8 bases; nucleotides outside the gene matches: 13. For the CDR3, the DNA is TGTGCCAGCAGTTCCCCCGGGACTAGGCTCGGGTATGAGCAGTTCTTC. It yields the protein CASSSPGTRLGYEQFF.

There are a few counts of this clonotype. The chain couples TRBV19 to TRBJ1-2; D call uncertain. Germline V gene lookup returns CDR1 LNHDA and CDR2 SQIVND (reference sequence). This CDR3 is 13 amino acids long. V lost 4 bases and J lost 4, with 10 bases in between. CDR3: CASSRAFGYGYTF. Written as DNA, the CDR3 is TGTGCCAGTAGTAGAGCGTTCGGCTATGGCTACACCTTC.

The rearrangement links TRBV7-8 to TRBJ2-2, with a tentative D call TRBD2 (6 bases). The CDR3 length is 14 residues. V lost 5 bases and J 7 bases, leaving 14 bases between the germline ends. From germline, CDR1 is SGHVS and CDR2 FQNEAQ. The CDR3 DNA reads TGTGCCAGCAGCGCCATGACTAGTTACGGGGAGCTGTTTTTT. Translating it yields CASSAMTSYGELFF.